This TCR beta chain was obtained from a study of blood T cell repertoires in COVID-19 (dated by TCRdb to 2020 to 2021). General notes on the study: Samples covering the acute and convalescent phases of COVID-19 were provided by collaborators in the United States, Italy and Spain. The prospective study material was composed of cDNA or gDNA derived from T cells, B-cell-depleted T cells, or PBMCs. Subjects who had been exposed to COVID-19, were actively infected with it, or had recovered from it provided the deeply sampled blood TCRbeta repertoires that made up the dataset. A freely available public database, intended as a resource for researchers studying the immune response to SARS-CoV-2, is where the repertoires were released. The samples were drawn from the first 160 participants of the ongoing ImmuneRACE study and from some 1,300 subjects provided by 6 global collaborators. The sample metadata nearly always contained a de-identified subject ID, COVID-19 status, age in years and sex. Where HLA class I and class II types were available, the types were taken from metadata supplied by the sample provider, not from assay-based typing. The paper's findings and limits, for the study overall: Clinical and demographic metadata were provided uncurated, with the amount varying by source and participant.

The CDR3 runs 12 residues from the cysteine to the phenylalanine. Of the read, only the CDR3 DNA is kept; its 36 bases are in frame from base 1. Between the V and J ends, shortened by 6 bases and 5 bases respectively, the junction contains 7 bases. For CDR1 and CDR2, the germline V gene (reference sequence) lists SEHNR and FQNEAQ. As regards this clone: What this receptor recognizes is not known. No base qualities exist here, and no much larger clone lies one base off it.

Whole blood was collected in K2EDTA tubes by collaborating institutions according to the institutions' own protocols. For TCRbeta analysis, collaborators shipped samples as frozen whole blood, isolated PBMCs, or DNA extracted from either of those sample types. TCRbeta CDR3 regions were amplified from genomic DNA using the immunoSEQ Assay, a bias-controlled multiplex PCR. The published analysis was carried out like this. Within the assay, amplification of reference gene primers was used to estimate how many nucleated cells each sample contained. To quantify the absolute abundance of each unique TCRbeta CDR3 rearrangement, sequence reads were collapsed and filtered. Productive Simpson clonality was computed per sample as the square root of Simpson's diversity index over productive rearrangements. TCRdb took this table from immuneACCESS and kept in-frame rearrangements with V and J called. Such tables lack part of the clones; where checked against another copy, unresolved V genes explain under half of the gap, and the rest is unexplained. Clone size and V and J calls were adopted from that table, with D and trimming inferred from the DNA. This sample is represented by some 180,000 clones; 76% of them were singletons. The ten largest clones capture 8.5% to 10% of the sample.

Recombination connected TRBV7-9 to TRBJ1-4; the D gene remains uncertain. Specimen: peripheral blood. This clonotype was sampled from a woman aged 45-65 years with active or convalescent COVID-19. The DNA sequence is as follows: TGTGCCAGCAGTTCCCCGAATGAAAAACTGTTTTTT. The translation is CASSSPNEKLFF.